One and the same sample provided the 22 T cell receptor beta chains below, sequenced in a study of shared clonotypes between healthy human individuals. Some clones are missing from TCRdb's copy, which holds only in-frame ones; the method was immunoSEQ multiplex PCR. The repertoire consists of approximately 1,000,000 clones, with approximately 80% occurring once and the leading ten covering roughly 0.82%. The material sequenced was memory CD4+ T cells from PBMCs. The subset was: CD45RA-negative fraction. The receptors come from a man aged 18 to 29 in good health. Some clones in this sample may be carry-over from other donors' samples.

Of note for this clone: Other nucleotide sequences from this sample produce the same CDR3. The chain uses TRBV6-1 and TRBJ2-1; D ambiguous. V was pared by 6 bases and J by 4 bases, with 4 bases between. CDR1 and CDR2 from the germline V gene are MNHNS and SASEGT. CDR3 length equals 11 residues. Here the CDR3 reads CASSLYNEQFF. The CDR3 region has the DNA TGTGCCAGCAGCCTGTACAATGAGCAGTTCTTC.

This clone occurred once. This rearrangement joins TRBV4-1 to TRBJ2-5, with 14 bases lining up with TRBD2. J was trimmed by 1 base and V by 6 bases; bases with no gene match: 13. CDR1 MGHRA and CDR2 YSYEKL come from the germline V gene. The CDR3 runs to 19 residues. The CDR3 DNA follows: TGCGCCAGCAGTCCAGGACTAGCGGGAGGTTCGGGATCCCAAGAGACCCAGTACTTC. It is translated as CASSPGLAGGSGSQETQYF.

The chain couples TRBV4-3 to TRBJ1-2; D is ambiguous. This CDR3 region has 13 residues. Looked up from germline, CDR1 is LGHNA and CDR2 is YSLEER. The V end was cut by 1 base, the J end by 8 bases, with 11 bases between. For the CDR3, the DNA is TGCGCCAGCAGCCAAGTAGGTTATGGGGGCTACACCTTC. Protein product: CASSQVGYGGYTF.

Remarks on this clone: Other DNA sequences from this sample encode an identical CDR3 as well. The chain links TRBV5-1 to TRBJ2-3; TRBD1 matches 8 bases. The CDR3 spans 15 residues. The germline V gene has CDR1 SGHRS and CDR2 YFSETQ. The V and J ends lost 0 bases and 0 bases, in that order; junction bases with no gene match: 0. The DNA of the CDR3 is TGCGCCAGCAGCTTGGGACAGGGGAGCACAGATACGCAGTATTTT. It specifies CASSLGQGSTDTQYF.

This sequence joins TRBV10-3 and TRBJ1-3; D is undetermined. The CDR3 length is 16 residues. The V gene lost 0 bases and the J gene lost 0 bases, with 9 bases spanning the gap. The V gene's germline CDR1 is ENHRY and CDR2 SYGVKD. CDR3: CAISESRGSSGNTIYF. The CDR3 nucleotides are TGTGCCATCAGTGAGTCGCGGGGAAGCTCTGGAAACACCATATATTTT.

The chain has TRBV28 and TRBJ2-6; D is uncertain. Trimming took off 8 bases at V and 1 base at J, with 12 bases between the two ends. Germline CDR1 and CDR2: MDHEN and SYDVKM. The CDR3 is made up of 15 amino acids. The CDR3 nucleotides read TGTGCCAGCCTGAGTTGGGGTTCTGGGGCCAACGTCCTGACTTTC. Protein sequence: CASLSWGSGANVLTF.

Of note for this clone: This is likely an artifact of a read error, given a far larger clone one base away. In nucleotides, the CDR3 is TGCGCCAGCAGCCGAGGACTAGCAGGAGGCACAGATACGCAGTATTTT. Translating it yields CASSRGLAGGTDTQYF. The chain joins TRBV5-4 to TRBJ2-3; 8 bases align to TRBD2. The CDR3 extends over 16 amino acids. Germline-derived CDR1 and CDR2 are SGHNT and YYREEE (reference sequence).

CDR3: CASSPGTGLRNTIYF. CDR3 sequence (DNA): TGTGCCAGCAGCCCGGGGACAGGGCTACGAAACACCATATATTTT. The rearrangement joins TRBV11-2 to TRBJ1-3; 9 positions agree with TRBD1. The CDR3 runs to 15 residues. J was trimmed by 5 bases and V by 5 bases; bases with no gene match: 7. Germline CDR1 is SGHAT and CDR2 is FQNNGV.

In its sample, this clone was seen many times. The same CDR3 arises from other DNA sequences in this sample as well. This chain links TRBV25-1 with TRBJ1-1, with a tentative D call TRBD1 (6 bases). The germline V gene encodes CDR1 MGHDK and CDR2 SYGVNS. V was clipped by 4 bases and J by 5 bases, with 17 bases between them. This CDR3 contains 15 residues. The DNA of the CDR3 is TGTGCCAGCAGTGCCTCTTTTTGGGGGCGGACTGAAGCTTTCTTT. Its translation: CASSASFWGRTEAFF.

This clone came up a few times. The chain combines TRBV30 with TRBJ2-2, with 8 bases lining up with TRBD2. The CDR3 is 14 residues long. Per germline, CDR1 GTSNPN and CDR2 SVGIG (reference sequence). The junction had 3 bases not matched to a gene; V was cut back by 1 base and J by 5 bases. The CDR3 sequence: CAWSASSGTGELFF. The CDR3 DNA is TGTGCCTGGAGTGCTTCTAGCGGGACCGGGGAGCTGTTTTTT.

CDR3 sequence reads: CAWSIGSGNTIYF. The CDR3 nucleotides read TGTGCCTGGAGTATAGGTTCAGGAAACACCATATATTTT. The chain joins TRBV30 to TRBJ1-3, with no clear D. CDR1 and CDR2 (germline): GTSNPN, SVGIG (reference sequence). The length of the CDR3 is 13 residues. V shed 2 bases and J shed 4 bases, with 9 bases lying between them.

This clone was seen only once. The sample carries other DNA sequences with the same CDR3. This chain uses TRBV4-3 with TRBJ2-3; no definite D call. Germline lookup yields CDR1 LGHNA and CDR2 YSLEER. This CDR3 spans 12 amino acids. V was shortened by 0 bases and J by 6 bases, with 4 bases between the two germline ends. Here the CDR3 reads CASSQEGDTQYF. The CDR3 region has the DNA TGCGCCAGCAGCCAAGAGGGGGATACGCAGTATTTT.

On this clone itself: This sample includes further DNA sequences coding for the same CDR3. The gene calls are TRBV28 and TRBJ2-7, with D tentatively TRBD1 (5 bases). Germline CDR1 and CDR2: MDHEN and SYDVKM. The CDR3 consists of 14 residues. Trimming shortened V by 2 bases and J by 2 bases, and 10 bases separated the two germline ends. In DNA form, the CDR3 reads TGTGCCAGCAGTTTAGGGGCCGCCCCCTACGAGCAGTACTTC. This encodes CASSLGAAPYEQYF.

The chain links TRBV5-4 to TRBJ2-3; D gene uncertain. The germline gives CDR1 SGHNT, CDR2 YYREEE (reference sequence). CDR3 length: 15 residues. V was cut by 0 bases and J by 3 bases, with 11 bases left in between. CDR3 in amino acids: CASSLGWLATDTQYF. The DNA for the CDR3 is TGTGCCAGCAGCTTGGGTTGGCTCGCGACAGATACGCAGTATTTT.

The V and J genes are TRBV6-5 and TRBJ1-1, with no clear D. V shed 0 bases and J shed 0 bases, with 11 bases lying between them. Looked up from germline, CDR1 is MNHEY and CDR2 is SVGAGI. This CDR3 is built from 16 residues. The DNA of the CDR3 is TGTGCCAGCAGTTACTCGCCCTCCACCATGAACACTGAAGCTTTCTTT. Translating it yields CASSYSPSTMNTEAFF.

This chain links TRBV4-3 with TRBJ1-1; D uncertain. Germline CDR1 LGHNA, CDR2 YSLEER. Trimming shortened V by 0 bases and J by 1 base, and 6 bases separated the two germline ends. The CDR3 covers 14 residues. Here the CDR3 reads CASSQDRANTEAFF. CDR3 DNA: TGCGCCAGCAGCCAAGATCGCGCGAACACTGAAGCTTTCTTT.

V and J are TRBV7-3 and TRBJ2-7; TRBD2 matches at 9 bases. This CDR3 has 16 residues. J gave up 4 bases and V 5 bases, and 12 bases lay outside the gene matches. Germline CDR1 SGHTA, CDR2 FQGTGA. CDR3 bases: TGTGCCAGCAGCCCACCCTGGCGGGAGGGCCCTTACGAGCAGTACTTC. Protein product: CASSPPWREGPYEQYF.

The chain is built from TRBV20-1 and TRBJ1-2; D call uncertain. The CDR3 extends over 10 amino acids. Trimming pared 6 bases from V and 1 base from J, leaving 3 bases between. The germline V gene encodes CDR1 DFQATT and CDR2 SNEGSKA (reference sequence). The CDR3, as DNA: TGCAGTGCGGATAACTATGGCTACACCTTC. This translates into CSADNYGYTF.

The V call is TRBV28, the J call TRBJ1-4; D remains ambiguous. Trimming removed 7 bases from V and 4 bases from J, with 10 bases in between. CDR3 length: 13 residues. Germline V CDR1 and CDR2: MDHEN, SYDVKM. CDR3 DNA: TGTGCCAGCACCTTGCCCCATAATGAAAAACTGTTTTTT. Residues: CASTLPHNEKLFF.

The chain has TRBV6-6 and TRBJ1-1; D not resolved. V was shortened by 2 bases and J by 1 base, with 11 bases between the two germline ends. This CDR3 is 15 amino acids long. Germline V gene lookup returns CDR1 MNHNY and CDR2 SVGAGI (reference sequence). CDR3 sequence: CASSYEASRNTEAFF. The CDR3 coding sequence is TGTGCCAGCAGTTACGAGGCCTCAAGGAACACTGAAGCTTTCTTT.

The chain carries TRBV29-1 and TRBJ2-7; TRBD2 aligns across 7 bases. V lost 3 bases, J lost 2 bases, and 7 bases stayed unmatched. The CDR3 loop spans 14 amino acids. CDR1 and CDR2 (germline): SQVTM, ANQGSEA. The CDR3 DNA is TGCAGCGTTGAGGGAGGGGATGTTGCCTACGAGCAGTACTTC. It encodes CSVEGGDVAYEQYF.

Of note for this clone: A read error may be the cause here, since a much bigger clone is one base away. This rearrangement joins TRBV30 to TRBJ2-5; 9 bases map to TRBD1. This CDR3 contains 13 residues. After removal of 6 bases from V and 4 bases from J, the junction contained 6 bases not matched to a gene. Per germline, CDR1 GTSNPN and CDR2 SVGIG (reference sequence). CDR3 protein: CACNRGLGETQYF. The CDR3 region has the DNA TGTGCCTGTAACAGGGGGCTTGGAGAGACCCAGTACTTC.